Sequencing of this T cell receptor (beta chain) was carried out in a study of cytomegalovirus exposure and HLA in healthy donors. Study-wide context: Within the Caucasian-associated ancestry cluster were around 81% of the roughly 400 genotyped donors.

The study ran its PCR with 60 Vbeta and 13 Jbeta primers. Measured with immunoSEQ multiplex PCR; TCRdb has only the in-frame clones, and not every one. The table records approximately 72,000 clones, 60% to 75% of them present only once. V was trimmed by 5 bases and J by 0 bases, leaving 13 bases between them. This CDR3 is built from 16 residues. The germline CDR1 and CDR2 sequences are SEHNR and FQNEAQ (reference sequence). The table lists this clone with a few counts. Antigen: not known. The study, taken as a whole, reports: A later analysis linked a missense DCLRE1C variant to TCR beta V- and J-gene trimming.

Sampled while nominally healthy, donors likely had unrecorded immune exposures. The sample was PBMCs. This receptor was identified in a middle-aged man in good health and CMV-seropositive. The chain has TRBV7-9 and TRBJ1-4; maybe TRBD1 (5 bases). The CDR3 is CASSPRQKATNEKLFF. DNA for the CDR3: TGTGCCAGCAGCCCGAGACAGAAGGCAACTAATGAAAAACTGTTTTTT.